One and the same sample provided the 17 T cell receptor beta chains below, sequenced in a study of regulatory T cells in long-lasting Graves disease. The TCR beta library used iRepertoire HTBI primers with Arm-PCR amplification of CDR3. In TCRdb, the multiplex PCR reads were re-called with MiXCR into one record per CDR3 protein. The sample holds approximately 290,000 distinct CDR3 sequences, under 25% seen once. Time point defined: persistent/refractory GD, antithyroid drugs over 5 years with positive TRAb. PBMC RNA served as the TCR library source. This specimen was peripheral blood mononuclear cells (PBMCs), taken when the disease was refractory, from a patient treated with antithyroid drugs. The receptors come from a female donor with Graves disease.

The chain joins TRBV5-4 to TRBJ2-5, with 10 bases fitting TRBD1. The junction had 8 bases not matched to a gene; V was cut back by 4 bases and J by 5 bases. The CDR3 runs to 15 residues. The germline V gene encodes CDR1 SGHNT and CDR2 YYREEE (reference sequence). The CDR3 spells CASSVGQGPSETQYF. The CDR3 region has the DNA TGTGCCAGCAGCGTGGGACAGGGGCCTTCGGAGACCCAGTACTTC. Looking up the rest from reference TRBV5-4 and TRBJ2-5 gives the full variable domain: ETGVTQSPTHLIKTRGQQVTLRCSSQSGHNTVSWYQQALGQGPQFIFQYYREEENGRGNFPPRFSGLQFPNYSSELNVNALELDDSALYLCASSVGQGPSETQYFGPGTRLLVL.

This clonotype has only a few counts. The rearrangement links TRBV29-1 to TRBJ2-5; 10 bases are a match to TRBD1. Germline V gene data show CDR1 as SQVTM and CDR2 as ANQGSEA. This CDR3 region has 14 residues. With V trimmed by 7 bases and J by 4 bases, 9 bases remained unmatched. CDR3 protein: CSAMGQGLGETQYF. Written as DNA, the CDR3 is TGCAGCGCTATGGGACAGGGGCTGGGAGAGACCCAGTACTTC.

This clonotype has ten or more counts. The genes are TRBV27 and TRBJ2-7; unclear D gene. The V end lost 4 bases, the J end lost 0 bases, and 4 bases lay between the germline ends. The CDR3 runs 12 residues. Germline CDR1 and CDR2: MNHEY and SMNVEV (reference sequence). This chain's CDR3 is CASSWSSYEQYF. The CDR3 nucleotides are TGTGCCAGCAGTTGGAGCTCCTACGAGCAGTACTTC.

This clonotype came up many times. The chain is built from TRBV7-2 and TRBJ1-5; D is possibly TRBD1 (5 bases). CDR3 length equals 15 residues. Germline V CDR1 and CDR2: SGHTA, FQGNSA. Trimming stripped 1 base from V and 0 bases from J, with 7 bases between. This chain's CDR3 is CASSLGGISNQPQHF. In nucleotides, the CDR3 is TGTGCCAGCAGCTTAGGGGGGATTAGCAATCAGCCCCAGCATTTT.

The sample holds a few counts of this clonotype. This chain links TRBV27 with TRBJ1-2; possible D gene TRBD1, 5 bases. The CDR3 contains 14 residues. Per germline, CDR1 MNHEY and CDR2 SMNVEV (reference sequence). Trimming removed 3 bases at V and 5 bases at J, with 13 bases between. This CDR3 reads CASSFQGGTYGYTF. CDR3 nucleotide sequence: TGTGCCAGCAGTTTTCAGGGAGGAACTTATGGCTACACCTTC.

This clonotype was found a few times. This chain connects TRBV7-8 to TRBJ2-7; D remains ambiguous. V lost 1 base, J lost 3 bases, and 7 bases lay in between. Germline V gives CDR1 SGHVS, CDR2 FQNEAQ. The CDR3 totals 13 residues. The CDR3 DNA reads TGTGCCAGCAGCTTAGGGGTCCTCTACGAGCAGTACTTC. Translating it yields CASSLGVLYEQYF.

The chain has TRBV19 and TRBJ2-5; tentative D call: TRBD2 (6 bases). Germline-derived CDR1 and CDR2 are LNHDA and SQIVND (reference sequence). CDR3 size: 15 residues. With 5 bases removed from V and 5 bases from J, the gap between germline ends came to 18 bases. The CDR3 DNA follows: TGTGCCAGTAGTCGGCCCGGGACTTCCGGGGAGACCCAGTACTTC. This gives the protein CASSRPGTSGETQYF.

V gene TRBV5-4 combines with J gene TRBJ2-5; D might be TRBD2 (6 bases). Germline CDR1 SGHNT, CDR2 YYREEE (reference sequence). Trimming left V 0 bases short and J 3 bases short, with 9 bases between. This CDR3 is 14 amino acids long. CDR3 sequence reads: CASSLDRREETQYF. The DNA for the CDR3 is TGTGCCAGCAGCTTGGATCGGAGGGAAGAGACCCAGTACTTC.

This chain uses TRBV12-3 or TRBV12-4 with TRBJ2-7, with D perhaps TRBD2 (6 bases). The CDR3 extends over 15 amino acids. Trimming cost V 1 base and J 6 bases, with 16 bases left between them. CDR3 DNA sequence: TGTGCCAGCAGTTTAGGCTACGACGGGAGAGCCGAGCAGTACTTC. It encodes CASSLGYDGRAEQYF.

This clonotype was detected many times. V and J are TRBV5-8 and TRBJ1-1; a possible D gene is TRBD1 (5 bases). Germline V lookup: CDR1 SGHTS, CDR2 YDEGEE. The CDR3 consists of 16 residues. The ends were cut back, 3 bases at V and 2 bases at J, with 17 bases in the middle. The CDR3 coding sequence is TGTGCCAGCAGCTCTTACTCCGGGACGGGAAACACTGAAGCTTTCTTT. Its translation: CASSSYSGTGNTEAFF.

This clonotype occurred many times. The rearrangement uses TRBV20-1 and TRBJ2-7, with unresolved D. Deletions cut 5 bases from V and 1 base from J, with 18 bases between. The CDR3 runs 15 residues. The germline gives CDR1 DFQATT, CDR2 SNEGSKA (reference sequence). The CDR3 bases are TGCAGTGCTGAGGATAATAGCTGGAGTTCCTACGAGCAGTACTTC. Translating gives CSAEDNSWSSYEQYF.

Here the CDR3 DNA reads TGTGCCAGCGGTGGGAGGATGGCAGATACGCAGTATTTT. This gives the protein CASGGRMADTQYF. The rearrangement joins TRBV2 to TRBJ2-3; tentatively, D is TRBD2 (6 bases). This CDR3 has 13 amino acids. Trimming removed 8 bases from V and 4 bases from J, with 13 bases in between. Germline values: CDR1 SNHLY, CDR2 FYNNEI.

This clonotype was counted ten times or more. The chain recombines TRBV12-3 or TRBV12-4 with TRBJ1-1; 7 nucleotides align to TRBD1. The CDR3 consists of 13 residues. The V segment lost 10 bases and the J segment 0 bases; nucleotides outside the gene matches: 5. The CDR3 nucleotides are TGTGCCATCTTGGACAGGTTGAACACTGAAGCTTTCTTT. Residues: CAILDRLNTEAFF.

This clonotype has only a few counts. The J gene is TRBJ1-5, the V gene TRBV28; D perhaps matches TRBD1 (6 bases). CDR1 is MDHEN, CDR2 SYDVKM, per germline. This CDR3 region has 15 residues. With 7 bases removed from V and 0 bases from J, the gap between germline ends came to 13 bases. CDR3 bases: TGTGCCAGCAACGCGGGGGCCTATAGCAATCAGCCCCAGCATTTT. It encodes CASNAGAYSNQPQHF.

Many counts were recorded for this clonotype. The chain carries TRBV20-1 and TRBJ2-1; TRBD2 aligns across 10 bases. CDR3 length: 15 amino acids. Germline loops: CDR1 DFQATT, CDR2 SNEGSKA (reference sequence). V was pared by 0 bases and J by 8 bases, with 7 bases of the junction left unmatched. The CDR3 region has the DNA TGCAGTGCTAGAGATCGTCTAGCGGGAGACCATGAGCAGTTCTTC. Protein sequence: CSARDRLAGDHEQFF.

The chain recombines TRBV28 with TRBJ1-1; weak D call: TRBD1 (6 bases). Trimming cost V 6 bases and J 1 base, with 12 bases left between them. In germline, CDR1 is MDHEN, CDR2 SYDVKM. The CDR3 runs 14 residues. CDR3 in DNA: TGTGCCAGCAGCCCGGGGGGGCAGAACACTGAAGCTTTCTTT. It yields the protein CASSPGGQNTEAFF.

This clonotype was found many times. The rearrangement joins TRBV16 to TRBJ2-7; 9 nucleotides match TRBD1. The ends lost 6 bases at V and 2 bases at J; junction bases unmatched: 11. Germline CDR1 reads KGHSY; CDR2 reads FQNENV. The CDR3 extends over 16 amino acids. CDR3 protein: CASSPTTGTGTYEQYF. The CDR3 nucleotides read TGTGCCAGCAGTCCCACCACGGGGACAGGGACCTACGAGCAGTACTTC. The full variable domain, rest sourced from reference TRBV16 and TRBJ2-7, is GEEVAQTPKHLVRGEGQKAKLYCAPIKGHSYVFWYQQVLKNEFKFLISFQNENVFDETGMPKERFSAKCLPNSPCSLEIQATKLEDSAVYFCASSPTTGTGTYEQYFGPGTRLTVT.